The next 30 T cell receptor beta chains were all read from a single sample in a study of cytomegalovirus exposure and HLA in healthy donors. The PCR had 60 Vbeta and 13 Jbeta primers. Profiled with immunoSEQ multiplex PCR; TCRdb holds only in-frame clones, not every one. The profile shows under 200,000 clones, about 70% of them singletons. The sequenced sample consisted of PBMCs. Receptors were obtained from a woman in her 30s in good health and CMV-seronegative.

This clone occurred a few times. This chain connects TRBV4-1 to TRBJ2-5, with TRBD2 identical over 14 bases. In germline, CDR1 is MGHRA, CDR2 YSYEKL. V lost 2 bases and J lost 4; bases outside the gene matches: 9. CDR3 length: 18 residues. CDR3 amino acids: CASSQLGLAGEKGETQYF. CDR3 DNA: TGCGCCAGCAGCCAATTGGGACTAGCGGGGGAAAAGGGAGAGACCCAGTACTTC.

The V and J genes are TRBV5-6 and TRBJ2-7; D is possibly TRBD1 (5 bases). The V and J ends lost 0 bases and 1 base respectively, with 11 bases between them. This CDR3 contains 15 residues. Germline CDR1 is SGHDT and CDR2 is YYEEEE. The CDR3 reads CASSLGHRSSYEQYF. The CDR3 DNA follows: TGTGCCAGCAGCTTGGGGCACAGGAGTTCCTACGAGCAGTACTTC. Variable domain in full (rest from reference TRBV5-6 and TRBJ2-7): DAGVTQSPTHLIKTRGQQVTLRCSPKSGHDTVSWYQQALGQGPQFIFQYYEEEERQRGNFPDRFSGHQFPNYSSELNVNALLLGDSALYLCASSLGHRSSYEQYFGPGTRLTVT.

This chain links TRBV11-1 with TRBJ1-2; possible D gene TRBD1, 6 bases. Germline CDR1 and CDR2: SGHAT and FQDESV (reference sequence). V was trimmed by 2 bases and J by 6 bases, leaving 13 bases between them. The CDR3 contains 14 residues. The CDR3 loop reads CASSLNRVENGYTF. The DNA of the CDR3 is TGTGCCAGCAGCTTAAACAGGGTGGAGAATGGCTACACCTTC.

J is TRBJ1-2 and V is TRBV9, with 8 bases matching TRBD1. The CDR3 runs 16 residues. Germline V CDR1 and CDR2: SGDLS, YYNGEE. Trimming took 3 bases from V and 5 from J; bases not matched to a gene: 12. The CDR3 DNA follows: TGTGCCAGCAGCGCGGACAGGGCCCATTTACGATATGGCTACACCTTC. The encoded protein is CASSADRAHLRYGYTF.

This chain joins TRBV6-4 and TRBJ2-3; weak D call: TRBD1 (5 bases). Germline CDR1 and CDR2: MRHNA and SNTAGT. This CDR3 is built from 14 residues. V was pared by 6 bases and J by 4 bases, with 14 bases between. CDR3: CASSSTPGSDTQYF. CDR3 nucleotides: TGTGCCAGCAGCTCCACCCCAGGGTCAGATACGCAGTATTTT.

This clone showed up just a few times. The chain is built from TRBV14 and TRBJ1-6; 8 bases agree with TRBD1. The trim removed 3 bases at V and 6 bases at J, leaving 7 bases unmatched. This CDR3 contains 16 residues. CDR1 is SGHDN and CDR2 is FVKESK in the germline V gene. CDR3 region: CASSHLDRGVNSPLHF. For the CDR3, the DNA is TGTGCCAGCAGCCACCTCGACAGGGGCGTTAATTCACCCCTCCACTTT. Based on the CDR3 plus reference TRBV14 and TRBJ1-6, the full variable domain is EAGVTQFPSHSVIEKGQTVTLRCDPISGHDNLYWYRRVMGKEIKFLLHFVKESKQDESGMPNNRFLAERTGGTYSTLKVQPAELEDSGVYFCASSHLDRGVNSPLHFGNGTRLTVT.

The V call is TRBV19, the J call TRBJ2-5; TRBD1 matches 8 bases. Germline V gives CDR1 LNHDA, CDR2 SQIVND (reference sequence). The length of the CDR3 is 15 residues. V was pared by 1 base and J by 5 bases, with 6 bases of the junction left unmatched. CDR3 residues: CASSIGAGGSETQYF. As DNA, the CDR3 is TGTGCCAGTAGTATAGGAGCAGGGGGCAGCGAGACCCAGTACTTC.

This chain uses TRBV7-9 with TRBJ1-1; D call uncertain. CDR3 length: 12 residues. V lost 0 bases, J lost 8 bases, and 7 bases lay in between. In germline, CDR1 is SEHNR, CDR2 FQNEAQ (reference sequence). CDR3: CASSLAEGEAFF. CDR3 nucleotides: TGTGCCAGCAGCTTAGCCGAGGGAGAAGCTTTCTTT. The full variable domain, with the rest looked up from reference TRBV7-9 and TRBJ1-1, is DTGVSQNPRHKITKRGQNVTFRCDPISEHNRLYWYRQTLGQGPEFLTYFQNEAQLEKSRLLSDRFSAERPKGSFSTLEIQRTEQGDSAMYLCASSLAEGEAFFGQGTRLTVV.

The rearrangement uses TRBV12-5 and TRBJ1-2, with 9 bases lining up with TRBD1. Germline CDR1 is LGHNT and CDR2 is FRNRAP. V lost 4 bases to trimming and J lost 4 bases; unmatched junction nucleotides: 13. This CDR3 is 17 amino acids long. DNA of the CDR3: TGTGCTAGTGGTTGGGGACAGGGCTCTCTCCCAGGCTATGGCTACACCTTC. Amino acid sequence: CASGWGQGSLPGYGYTF.

This CDR3 is CASSYSVSYEQYF. In nucleotides, the CDR3 is TGTGCCAGCAGTTACTCAGTCAGCTACGAGCAGTACTTC. The chain has TRBV6-6 and TRBJ2-7, with D uncertain. This CDR3 contains 13 residues. With 0 bases removed from V and 3 bases from J, the gap between germline ends came to 6 bases. Germline V gene data show CDR1 as MNHNY and CDR2 as SVGAGI (reference sequence).

This clone was seen a handful of times. CDR3 DNA: TGTGCCAGCAGCCCCTCTTACTCCTACAATGAGCAGTTCTTC. This encodes CASSPSYSYNEQFF. This sequence joins TRBV7-2 and TRBJ2-1; D is ambiguous. V lost 5 bases, J lost 0 bases, and 8 bases lay in between. This CDR3 contains 14 residues. Germline lookup yields CDR1 SGHTA and CDR2 FQGNSA.

The chain is built from TRBV30 and TRBJ1-5; no reliable D call. V lost 0 bases and J lost 3, with 12 bases in between. The CDR3 runs 15 residues. Germline V gene data show CDR1 as GTSNPN and CDR2 as SVGIG (reference sequence). Here the CDR3 reads CAWSVGLSHNQPQHF. The CDR3 DNA is TGTGCCTGGAGTGTAGGACTTAGTCACAATCAGCCCCAGCATTTT.

This clone has a single count. The CDR3 region has the DNA TGCGCCAGCAGCCAAGTCGGGGGGAAAGAGACCCAGTACTTC. Protein product: CASSQVGGKETQYF. The chain recombines TRBV4-1 with TRBJ2-5; 7 positions match TRBD2. The J segment lost 3 bases and the V segment lost 1 base, leaving 2 bases of the junction unmatched. Looked up from germline, CDR1 is MGHRA and CDR2 is YSYEKL. The CDR3 sequence is 14 residues long.

The chain combines TRBV6-6 with TRBJ1-3; TRBD1 matches at 7 bases. V was pared by 2 bases and J by 4 bases, with 8 bases of the junction left unmatched. The CDR3 sequence is 16 residues long. Germline V gene sequence: CDR1 MNHNY, CDR2 SVGAGI (reference sequence). CDR3 amino acids: CASSYKVDRDGNTIYF. The CDR3 nucleotides read TGTGCCAGCAGTTACAAGGTTGACAGGGACGGAAACACCATATATTTT.

The chain is built from TRBV5-1 and TRBJ2-5; tentatively, D is TRBD2 (5 bases). Near its end, the DNA agrees better with TRBJ2-7, so the J call may be wrong. Germline assignment: CDR1 SGHRS and CDR2 YFSETQ. The CDR3 totals 15 residues. CDR3 residues: CASSFPSGMAYEQYF. The CDR3 DNA sequence: TGCGCCAGCAGCTTTCCTTCGGGGATGGCCTACGAGCAGTACTTC.

The rearrangement uses TRBV21-1 and TRBJ2-5; TRBD2, the D gene given by the table, was not confirmed from the DNA. TRBV21-1 is a known pseudogene. The CDR3 extends over 16 amino acids. CDR3 nucleotides: TGTGCCAGCAGCCTAGGTGGGGGAGGGTACCAAGAGACCCAGTACTTC. It specifies CASSLGGGGYQETQYF.

CDR3 in DNA: TGTGCCAGCAGGGGGACAGGGGGCAATCAGCCCCAGCATTTT. Its translation: CASRGTGGNQPQHF. J is TRBJ1-5 and V is TRBV11-2; 10 bases map to TRBD1. This CDR3 is built from 14 residues. CDR1 and CDR2 (germline): SGHAT, FQNNGV. Trimming at V came to 6 bases and at J to 2 bases, leaving 1 base not matched to a gene.

J is TRBJ2-1 and V is TRBV6-1, with TRBD2 matching 7 bases. CDR1 is MNHNS and CDR2 is SASEGT in the germline V gene. V lost 4 bases and J lost 3; bases outside the gene matches: 6. The CDR3 sequence is 15 residues long. This chain's CDR3 is CASSVRAGNYNEQFF. For the CDR3, the DNA is TGTGCCAGCAGTGTAAGAGCGGGGAACTACAATGAGCAGTTCTTC.

The V and J genes are TRBV6-1 and TRBJ2-1; 8 bases are shared with TRBD2. This CDR3 comprises 17 residues. Germline values: CDR1 MNHNS, CDR2 SASEGT. The ends lost 3 bases at V and 7 bases at J; junction bases unmatched: 14. In DNA form, the CDR3 reads TGTGCCAGCAGTGACATTTTAGCGGGAACGGGGACGAATGAGCAGTTCTTC. Translation gives CASSDILAGTGTNEQFF.

This clone was recorded a few times. The V gene is TRBV14, the J gene TRBJ1-2; unclear D gene. The CDR3 has 13 amino acids. CDR1 is SGHDN, CDR2 FVKESK, per germline. V was shortened by 1 base and J by 8 bases, with 11 bases between the two germline ends. CDR3 sequence reads: CASSQAWAGGYTF. In DNA form, the CDR3 reads TGTGCCAGCAGCCAAGCATGGGCGGGAGGCTACACCTTC.

A single count supports this clone. The chain uses TRBV18 and TRBJ2-7; 8 nucleotides match TRBD2. V lost 3 bases, J lost 6 bases, and 16 bases stayed unmatched. This CDR3 has 17 residues. Germline V lookup: CDR1 KGHSH, CDR2 LQKENI. The DNA of the CDR3 is TGTGCCAGCTCACCTAGTGCGGGGGGCCGCCCGGTTGGCGAGCAGTACTTC. It is translated as CASSPSAGGRPVGEQYF.

In this sample, this clone turned up once. The chain joins TRBV27 to TRBJ2-5, with a weak D call TRBD2 (5 bases). Germline CDR1 MNHEY, CDR2 SMNVEV (reference sequence). Deletions cut 2 bases from V and 5 bases from J, with 9 bases between. The CDR3 has 13 residues. CDR3 protein: CASSLTGFETQYF. The DNA for the CDR3 is TGTGCCAGCAGTTTAACGGGGTTCGAGACCCAGTACTTC.

The chain employs TRBV28 and TRBJ2-1; D might be TRBD2 (6 bases). CDR1 and CDR2 from the germline V gene are MDHEN and SYDVKM. This CDR3 is 16 amino acids long. V shed 4 bases and J shed 4 bases, with 17 bases lying between them. CDR3 loop: CASSSSTTGVYNEQFF. Here the CDR3 DNA reads TGTGCCAGCAGTTCCTCGACTACGGGGGTATACAATGAGCAGTTCTTC.

CDR3 nucleotides: TGTGCCAGCAGTTTATATCCTATCGGGGGTTTCCATGGCTACACCTTC. Translated: CASSLYPIGGFHGYTF. V usage is TRBV27 and J usage is TRBJ1-2; D is perhaps TRBD1 (5 bases). The CDR3 is made up of 16 amino acids. The V gene lost 1 base and the J gene lost 6 bases, with 18 bases spanning the gap. Germline V gene lookup returns CDR1 MNHEY and CDR2 SMNVEV (reference sequence).

This chain connects TRBV10-3 to TRBJ1-3, with TRBD1 as a possible D gene (6 bases). CDR3 length: 14 amino acids. The V end was cut by 6 bases, the J end by 4 bases, with 13 bases between. The germline gives CDR1 ENHRY, CDR2 SYGVKD. The CDR3 DNA reads TGTGCCATCAGCCAGGGGTCGGGAGGAAACACCATATATTTT. Its protein is CAISQGSGGNTIYF.

This chain connects TRBV4-1 to TRBJ2-5; 8 bases map to TRBD2. This CDR3 has 18 residues. V shed 0 bases and J 4 bases; nucleotides not matched to a gene: 13. Germline CDR1 reads MGHRA; CDR2 reads YSYEKL. The chain's CDR3 is CASSQDWWSGGRGETQYF. The CDR3 DNA reads as TGCGCCAGCAGCCAAGATTGGTGGAGCGGGGGAAGGGGAGAGACCCAGTACTTC.

The rearrangement joins TRBV6-1 to TRBJ2-7; tentatively, D is TRBD1 (5 bases). CDR3 length equals 14 residues. Trimming took 2 bases from V and 3 from J, leaving 11 bases between them. Germline CDR1 MNHNS, CDR2 SASEGT. CDR3 protein: CASSESGRVYEQYF. In DNA form, the CDR3 reads TGTGCCAGCAGTGAATCGGGCAGGGTCTACGAGCAGTACTTC.

The gene calls are TRBV7-9 and TRBJ2-1; 7 nucleotides align to TRBD2. The CDR3 covers 17 residues. Germline CDR1 reads SEHNR; CDR2 reads FQNEAQ (reference sequence). Unmatched junction bases numbered 6, after V lost 1 base and J lost 0 bases. The CDR3 DNA sequence: TGTGCCAGCAGCTTAGTTGCTGGGAGGGGCTCCTACAATGAGCAGTTCTTC. Its translation is CASSLVAGRGSYNEQFF.

The chain is built from TRBV30 and TRBJ2-5, with D tentatively TRBD2 (5 bases). CDR1 is GTSNPN and CDR2 is SVGIG in the germline V gene (reference sequence). The CDR3 totals 13 residues. Trimming removed 3 bases at V and 1 base at J, with 9 bases between. The CDR3 sequence: CAWSPGSQETQYF. DNA for the CDR3: TGTGCCTGGAGCCCGGGGTCCCAAGAGACCCAGTACTTC.

V gene TRBV4-1 combines with J gene TRBJ1-2; 11 positions agree with TRBD1. The germline V gene encodes CDR1 MGHRA and CDR2 YSYEKL. Trimming cost V 1 base and J 3 bases; bases outside gene matches: 4. The CDR3 consists of 16 residues. CDR3 sequence (DNA): TGCGCCAGCAGCCAAGGGACAGGGGGCGCCTACTATGGCTACACCTTC. Translation: CASSQGTGGAYYGYTF.